This passage covers 18 T cell receptor beta chains from one sample sequenced in a study of blood T cell repertoires in COVID-19. Profiling relied on immunoSEQ multiplex PCR, and the TCRdb table lists in-frame clones only, not all of them. Here the sample spans fewer than 250,000 clones, around 89% being singletons. Sequencing was carried out using peripheral blood. All receptors come from an older man with acute or convalescent COVID-19.

The rearrangement links TRBV12-3 or TRBV12-4 to TRBJ1-1; perhaps TRBD1 as D (6 bases). The CDR3 is 13 amino acids. V was shortened by 7 bases and J by 11 bases, with 20 bases between the two germline ends. This CDR3 reads CASTNSGADSAFF. Written as DNA, the CDR3 is TGTGCCAGCACCAACTCTGGGGCGGACAGCGCTTTCTTT.

The chain is built from TRBV2 and TRBJ1-1, with D unclear. The V end was cut by 4 bases, the J end by 0 bases, with 12 bases between. The CDR3 has 15 amino acids. Germline V CDR1 and CDR2: SNHLY, FYNNEI. CDR3 sequence (DNA): TGTGCCAGCAGTGCCCCCCGGTTAATGAACACTGAAGCTTTCTTT. Protein: CASSAPRLMNTEAFF.

The chain uses TRBV5-4 and TRBJ1-4, with D possibly TRBD1 on 5 matching bases. Germline V gene lookup returns CDR1 SGHNT and CDR2 YYREEE (reference sequence). Trimming shortened V by 7 bases and J by 5 bases, and 18 bases separated the two germline ends. This CDR3 region has 15 residues. The CDR3 region is CASATQGGENEKLFF. The CDR3 region has the DNA TGTGCCAGCGCCACTCAGGGAGGCGAAAATGAAAAACTGTTTTTT.

The rearrangement joins TRBV4-1 to TRBJ2-7; D remains unclear. The germline V gene has CDR1 MGHRA and CDR2 YSYEKL. The CDR3 has 13 amino acids. The V end lost 1 base, the J end lost 2 bases, and 6 bases lay between the germline ends. The CDR3 region has the DNA TGCGCCAGCAGCCAAGTCCTACCCTACGAGCAGTACTTC. Residues: CASSQVLPYEQYF.

The CDR3 region is CASSRSDRNYGYTF. CDR3 nucleotides: TGTGCCAGCAGCCGTTCCGACAGGAACTATGGCTACACCTTC. The chain recombines TRBV5-4 with TRBJ1-2; TRBD1 is a possible D gene (6 bases). With 4 bases removed from V and 2 bases from J, the gap between germline ends came to 12 bases. Germline V gene data show CDR1 as SGHNT and CDR2 as YYREEE (reference sequence). There are 14 residues in the CDR3.

The chain joins TRBV5-6 to TRBJ2-1, with TRBD2 identical over 8 bases. Germline CDR1 reads SGHDT; CDR2 reads YYEEEE. The CDR3 length is 16 residues. The V and J ends lost 0 bases and 7 bases, in that order; junction bases with no gene match: 9. The CDR3 bases are TGTGCCAGCAGCTTGGAGTTGCTAGCGGGTCGGAATGAGCAGTTCTTC. This codes for CASSLELLAGRNEQFF.

The V gene is TRBV12-3 or TRBV12-4, the J gene TRBJ1-4, with D perhaps TRBD1 (5 bases). The V gene lost 6 bases and the J gene lost 13 bases, with 18 bases spanning the gap. CDR3 size: 13 residues. The CDR3: CASSPSGSDRLFF. The CDR3 DNA follows: TGTGCCAGCAGCCCTTCGGGTTCTGACAGACTGTTTTTT.

V usage is TRBV5-1 and J usage is TRBJ2-7, with D tentatively TRBD1 (6 bases). The ends were cut back, 4 bases at V and 3 bases at J, with 11 bases in the middle. Germline CDR1 SGHRS, CDR2 YFSETQ. This CDR3 has 13 residues. The CDR3 DNA is TGCGCCAGCAGCACCGGGACAATCTACGAGCAGTACTTC. Protein: CASSTGTIYEQYF.

CDR3: CASRRGTNTEAFF. The CDR3 bases are TGTGCCAGCAGGCGGGGGACGAACACTGAAGCTTTCTTT. The chain combines TRBV12-3 or TRBV12-4 with TRBJ1-1, with D perhaps TRBD1 (5 bases). This CDR3 comprises 13 residues. The ends were cut back, 6 bases at V and 1 base at J, with 9 bases in the middle.

This chain connects TRBV12-5 to TRBJ2-3; possibly TRBD1 for D (5 bases). The CDR3 runs to 14 residues. The V end lost 7 bases, the J end lost 0 bases, and 11 bases lay between the germline ends. In germline, CDR1 is LGHNT, CDR2 FRNRAP. CDR3 amino acids: CASARDRSTDTQYF. The CDR3 DNA reads TGTGCTAGTGCCCGTGACAGAAGCACAGATACGCAGTATTTT.

This clone was seen a single time. The J gene is TRBJ2-3, the V gene TRBV11-3; 7 nucleotides agree with TRBD2. Per germline, CDR1 SGHNT and CDR2 YENEEA. Unmatched junction bases numbered 12, after V lost 4 bases and J lost 2 bases. There are 17 residues in the CDR3. The DNA of the CDR3 is TGTGCCAGCAGCTCCGGGACTACCAGAGGCCACACAGATACGCAGTATTTT. As protein: CASSSGTTRGHTDTQYF.

This rearrangement joins TRBV5-1 to TRBJ1-1, with TRBD1 identical over 10 bases. Germline values: CDR1 SGHRS, CDR2 YFSETQ. This CDR3 is built from 17 residues. Germline trimming cut 4 bases from V and 2 bases from J; bases unmatched to any gene: 11. CDR3 region: CASSHAGTGVLNTEAFF. The CDR3 nucleotides are TGCGCCAGCAGCCACGCAGGGACAGGGGTACTAAACACTGAAGCTTTCTTT.

V and J are TRBV7-8 and TRBJ2-2, with 12 bases matching TRBD1. The CDR3 loop spans 17 amino acids. Germline lookup yields CDR1 SGHVS and CDR2 FQNEAQ. V lost 3 bases and J lost 2; bases outside the gene matches: 4. The chain's CDR3 is CASSLTGTGGNTGELFF. Written as DNA, the CDR3 is TGTGCCAGCAGCTTGACCGGGACAGGGGGCAACACCGGGGAGCTGTTTTTT.

The chain combines TRBV4-2 with TRBJ2-7; D may be TRBD2 (7 bases). Germline values: CDR1 LGHNA, CDR2 YNFKEQ. V was shortened by 0 bases and J by 6 bases, with 15 bases between the two germline ends. There are 15 residues in the CDR3. As DNA, the CDR3 is TGTGCCAGCAGCCAAGATGTAGTGGGGGGGCTCGAGCAGTACTTC. This codes for CASSQDVVGGLEQYF.

The chain carries TRBV25-1 and TRBJ2-2; D might be TRBD2 (5 bases). With 8 bases removed from V and 3 bases from J, the gap between germline ends came to 13 bases. Germline V CDR1 and CDR2: MGHDK, SYGVNS. The CDR3 consists of 14 residues. This chain's CDR3 is CASSPTGYTGELFF. The CDR3 DNA is TGTGCCAGCTCCCCTACGGGGTACACCGGGGAGCTGTTTTTT. The complete variable domain, with remaining parts taken from reference TRBV25-1 and TRBJ2-2, reads EADIYQTPRYLVIGTGKKITLECSQTMGHDKMYWYQQDPGMELHLIHYSYGVNSTEKGDLSSESTVSRIRTEHFPLTLESARPSHTSQYLCASSPTGYTGELFFGEGSRLTVL.

The rearrangement links TRBV13 to TRBJ2-5; 8 bases line up with TRBD2. Germline CDR1 reads PRHDT; CDR2 reads FYEKMQ (reference sequence). The ends lost 4 bases at V and 2 bases at J; junction bases unmatched: 9. The CDR3 extends over 16 amino acids. The CDR3, as DNA: TGTGCCAGCAGCTATGGACTAGCAGCTGGTCAAGAGACCCAGTACTTC. Residues: CASSYGLAAGQETQYF.

This chain links TRBV18 with TRBJ1-6, with D uncertain. This CDR3 has 14 residues. V was cut by 5 bases and J by 7 bases, with 12 bases left in between. Germline-derived CDR1 and CDR2 are KGHSH and LQKENI. The CDR3 reads CASSTSGENSPLHF. The CDR3 region has the DNA TGTGCCAGCTCAACGAGCGGGGAAAATTCACCCCTCCACTTT.

The chain employs TRBV7-3 and TRBJ1-1; D not certain. Germline V gene lookup returns CDR1 SGHTA and CDR2 FQGTGA. V gave up 2 bases and J gave up 1 base, with 5 bases separating them. The CDR3 sequence is 13 residues long. The CDR3 region is CASSLSGNTEAFF. The CDR3 DNA reads as TGTGCCAGCAGCTTATCCGGGAACACTGAAGCTTTCTTT. The whole variable domain, filled in from reference TRBV7-3 and TRBJ1-1, reads GAGVSQTPSNKVTEKGKYVELRCDPISGHTALYWYRQSLGQGPEFLIYFQGTGAADDSGLPNDRFFAVRPEGSVSTLKIQRTERGDSAVYLCASSLSGNTEAFFGQGTRLTVV.